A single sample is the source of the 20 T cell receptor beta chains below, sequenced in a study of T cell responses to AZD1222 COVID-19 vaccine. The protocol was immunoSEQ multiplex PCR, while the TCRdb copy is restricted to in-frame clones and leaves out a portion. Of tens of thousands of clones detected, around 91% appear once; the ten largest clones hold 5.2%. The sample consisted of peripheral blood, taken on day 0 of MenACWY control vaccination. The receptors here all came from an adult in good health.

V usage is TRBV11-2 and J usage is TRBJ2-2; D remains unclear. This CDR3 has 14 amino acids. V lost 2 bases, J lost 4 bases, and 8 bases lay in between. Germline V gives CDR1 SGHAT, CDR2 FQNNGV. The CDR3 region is CASSLPSGTGELFF. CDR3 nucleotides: TGTGCCAGCAGCTTACCCTCCGGCACCGGGGAGCTGTTTTTT.

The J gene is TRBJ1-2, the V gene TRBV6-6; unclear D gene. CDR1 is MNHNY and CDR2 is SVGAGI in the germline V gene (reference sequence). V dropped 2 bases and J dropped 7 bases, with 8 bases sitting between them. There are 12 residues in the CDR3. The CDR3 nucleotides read TGTGCCAGCAGTTACGAGGGCCGTGGCTACACCTTC. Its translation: CASSYEGRGYTF.

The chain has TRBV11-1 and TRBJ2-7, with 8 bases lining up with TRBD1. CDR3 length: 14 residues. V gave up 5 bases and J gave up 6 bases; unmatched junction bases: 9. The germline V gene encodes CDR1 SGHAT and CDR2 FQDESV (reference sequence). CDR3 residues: CASSPRTGFIEQYF. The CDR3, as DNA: TGTGCCAGCAGCCCGAGGACAGGGTTTATCGAGCAGTACTTC.

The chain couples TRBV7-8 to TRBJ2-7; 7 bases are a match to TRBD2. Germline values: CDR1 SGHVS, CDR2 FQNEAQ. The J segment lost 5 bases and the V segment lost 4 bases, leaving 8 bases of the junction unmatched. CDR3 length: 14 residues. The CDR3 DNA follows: TGTGCCAGCAGCTCCGGGGGGAGGTCTAACGAGCAGTACTTC. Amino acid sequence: CASSSGGRSNEQYF.

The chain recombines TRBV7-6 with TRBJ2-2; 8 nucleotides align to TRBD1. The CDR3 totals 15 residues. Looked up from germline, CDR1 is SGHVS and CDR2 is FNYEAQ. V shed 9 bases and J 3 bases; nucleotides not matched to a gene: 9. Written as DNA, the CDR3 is TGTGCCAGTTCCCCAGGGGGCCCTGACACCGGGGAGCTGTTTTTT. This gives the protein CASSPGGPDTGELFF.

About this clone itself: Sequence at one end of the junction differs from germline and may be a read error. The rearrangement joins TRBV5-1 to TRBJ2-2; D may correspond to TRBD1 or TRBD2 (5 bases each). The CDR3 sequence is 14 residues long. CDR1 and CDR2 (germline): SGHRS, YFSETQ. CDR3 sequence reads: CASSWRQDSGVLFF. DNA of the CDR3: TGCGCCAGCAGCTGGAGGCAAGACAGTGGGGTGCTGTTTTTT.

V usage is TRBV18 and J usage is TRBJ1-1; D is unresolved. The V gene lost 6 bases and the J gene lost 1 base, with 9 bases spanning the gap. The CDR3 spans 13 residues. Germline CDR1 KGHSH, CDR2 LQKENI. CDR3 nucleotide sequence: TGTGCCAGCTCCCAAGACGGGAACACTGAAGCTTTCTTT. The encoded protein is CASSQDGNTEAFF.

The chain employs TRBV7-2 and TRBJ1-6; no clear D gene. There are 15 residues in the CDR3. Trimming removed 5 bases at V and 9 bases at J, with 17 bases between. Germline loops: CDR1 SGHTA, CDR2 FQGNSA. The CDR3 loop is CASSPATRVRSPLHF. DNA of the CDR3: TGTGCCAGCAGCCCCGCAACGAGGGTACGTTCACCCCTCCACTTT.

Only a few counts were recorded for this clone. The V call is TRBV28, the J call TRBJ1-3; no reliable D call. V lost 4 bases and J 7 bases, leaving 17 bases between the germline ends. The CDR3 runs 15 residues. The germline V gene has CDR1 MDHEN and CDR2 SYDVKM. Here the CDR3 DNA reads TGTGCCAGCAGTTCCCTAGCTAGTCCGGGGAACACCATATATTTT. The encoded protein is CASSSLASPGNTIYF.

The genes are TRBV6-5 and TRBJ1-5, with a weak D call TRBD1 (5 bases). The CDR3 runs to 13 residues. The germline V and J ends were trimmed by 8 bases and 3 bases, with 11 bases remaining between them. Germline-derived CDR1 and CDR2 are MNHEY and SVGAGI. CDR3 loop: CASEDSPNQPQHF. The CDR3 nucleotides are TGTGCCAGCGAAGACAGTCCCAATCAGCCCCAGCATTTT.

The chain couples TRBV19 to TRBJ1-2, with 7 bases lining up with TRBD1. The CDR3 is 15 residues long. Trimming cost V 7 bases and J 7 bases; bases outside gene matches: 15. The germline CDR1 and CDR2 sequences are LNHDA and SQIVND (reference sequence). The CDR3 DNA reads TGTGCCAGTAAGCGACAGGGACCATCCCATGGTGGCTACACCTTC. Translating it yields CASKRQGPSHGGYTF.

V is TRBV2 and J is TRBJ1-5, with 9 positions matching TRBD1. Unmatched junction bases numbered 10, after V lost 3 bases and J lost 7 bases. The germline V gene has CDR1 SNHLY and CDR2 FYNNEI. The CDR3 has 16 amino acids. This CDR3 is CASSDWPGQGNQPQHF. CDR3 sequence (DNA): TGTGCCAGCAGTGACTGGCCGGGACAGGGTAACCAGCCCCAGCATTTT.

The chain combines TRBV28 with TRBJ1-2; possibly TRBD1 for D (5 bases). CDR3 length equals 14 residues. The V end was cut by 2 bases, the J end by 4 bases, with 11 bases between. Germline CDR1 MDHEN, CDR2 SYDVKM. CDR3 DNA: TGTGCCAGCAGTTTAAAGGGGTACGGCTATGGCTACACCTTC. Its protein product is CASSLKGYGYGYTF.

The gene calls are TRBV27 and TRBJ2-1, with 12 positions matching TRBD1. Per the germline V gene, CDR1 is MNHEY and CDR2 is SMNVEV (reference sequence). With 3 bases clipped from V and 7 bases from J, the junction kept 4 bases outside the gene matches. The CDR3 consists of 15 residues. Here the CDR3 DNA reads TGTGCCAGCAGTTTGTCGGGACAGGGGGCAAATGAGCAGTTCTTC. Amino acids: CASSLSGQGANEQFF.

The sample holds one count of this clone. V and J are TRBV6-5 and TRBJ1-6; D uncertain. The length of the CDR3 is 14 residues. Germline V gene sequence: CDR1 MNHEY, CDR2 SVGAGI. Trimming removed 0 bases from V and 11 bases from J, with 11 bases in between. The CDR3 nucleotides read TGTGCCAGCAGTTACTCACGGCAGACCCCACCCCTCCACTTT. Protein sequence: CASSYSRQTPPLHF.

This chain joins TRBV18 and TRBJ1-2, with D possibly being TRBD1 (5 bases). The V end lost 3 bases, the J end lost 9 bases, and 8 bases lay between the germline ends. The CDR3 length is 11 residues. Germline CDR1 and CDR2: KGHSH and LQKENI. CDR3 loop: CASSPGESYTF. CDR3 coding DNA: TGTGCCAGCTCACCGGGGGAAAGCTACACCTTC.

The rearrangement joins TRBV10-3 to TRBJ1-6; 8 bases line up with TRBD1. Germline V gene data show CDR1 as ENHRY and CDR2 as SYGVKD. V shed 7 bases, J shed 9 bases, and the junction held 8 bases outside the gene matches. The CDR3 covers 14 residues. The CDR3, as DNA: TGTGCCATCAAGGGCAGGGGGCAGGGTTCACCCCTCCACTTT. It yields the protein CAIKGRGQGSPLHF.

CDR3 region: CASSPDSTDTQYF. CDR3 DNA: TGTGCCAGCAGTCCGGACAGCACAGATACGCAGTATTTT. This sequence joins TRBV2 and TRBJ2-3; D ambiguous. The CDR3 runs 13 residues. Between the trimmed V and J ends, which lost 5 bases and 0 bases, there was a span of 6 bases. Per germline, CDR1 SNHLY and CDR2 FYNNEI.

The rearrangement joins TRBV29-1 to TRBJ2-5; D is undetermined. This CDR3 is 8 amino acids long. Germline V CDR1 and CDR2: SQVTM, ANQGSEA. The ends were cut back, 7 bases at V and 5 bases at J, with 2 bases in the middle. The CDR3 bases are TGCAGCGGTGAGACCCAGTACTTC. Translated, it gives CSGETQYF.

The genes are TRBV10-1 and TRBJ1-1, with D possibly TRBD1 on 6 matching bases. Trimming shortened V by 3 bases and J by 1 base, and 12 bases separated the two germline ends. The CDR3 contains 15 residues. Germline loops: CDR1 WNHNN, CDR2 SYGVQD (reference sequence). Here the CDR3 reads CASSDPGHQNTEAFF. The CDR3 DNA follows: TGCGCCAGCAGTGACCCGGGACACCAGAACACTGAAGCTTTCTTT.